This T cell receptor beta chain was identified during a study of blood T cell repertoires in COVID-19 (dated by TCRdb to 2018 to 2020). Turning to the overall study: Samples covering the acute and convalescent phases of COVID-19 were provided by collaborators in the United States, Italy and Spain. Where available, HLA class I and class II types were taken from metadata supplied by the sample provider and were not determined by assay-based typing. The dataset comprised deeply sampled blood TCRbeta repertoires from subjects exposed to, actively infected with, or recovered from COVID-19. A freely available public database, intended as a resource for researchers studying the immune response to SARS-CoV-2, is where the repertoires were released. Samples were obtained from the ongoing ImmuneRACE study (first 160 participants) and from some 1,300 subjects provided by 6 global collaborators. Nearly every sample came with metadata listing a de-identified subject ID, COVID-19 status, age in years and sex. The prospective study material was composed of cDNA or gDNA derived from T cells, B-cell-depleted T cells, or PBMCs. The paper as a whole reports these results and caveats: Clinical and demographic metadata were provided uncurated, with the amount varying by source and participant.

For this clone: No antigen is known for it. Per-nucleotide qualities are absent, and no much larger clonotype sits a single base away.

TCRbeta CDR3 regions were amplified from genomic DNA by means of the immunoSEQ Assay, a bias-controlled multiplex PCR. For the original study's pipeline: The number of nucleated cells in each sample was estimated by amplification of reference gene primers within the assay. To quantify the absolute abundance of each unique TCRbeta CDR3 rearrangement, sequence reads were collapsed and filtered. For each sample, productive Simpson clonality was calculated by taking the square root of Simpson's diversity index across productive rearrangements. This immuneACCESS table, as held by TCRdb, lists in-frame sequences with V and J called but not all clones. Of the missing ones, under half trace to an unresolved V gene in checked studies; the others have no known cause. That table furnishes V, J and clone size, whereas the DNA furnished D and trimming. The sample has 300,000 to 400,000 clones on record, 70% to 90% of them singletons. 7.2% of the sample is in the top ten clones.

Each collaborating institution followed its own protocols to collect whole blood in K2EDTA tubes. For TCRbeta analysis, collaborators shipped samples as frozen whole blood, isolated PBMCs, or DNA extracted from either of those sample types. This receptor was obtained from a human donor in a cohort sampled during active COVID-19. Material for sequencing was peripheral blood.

The CDR3 sequence is CASSQAQGVNEKLFF. The DNA sequence follows: TGTGCCAGCAGCCAAGCACAGGGAGTGAATGAAAAACTGTTTTTT. The sequence is built from TRBV4-2 and TRBJ1-4; a weak D assignment points to TRBD1 (6 bases agree). Reading the germline V gene gives CDR1 LGHNA and CDR2 YNFKEQ. The CDR3, cysteine through phenylalanine, is 15 amino acids long. Only the CDR3 DNA stays, 45 bases, in frame from base 1. V is pared back by 1 base and J by 5 bases, with 11 bases lying between the germline termini.